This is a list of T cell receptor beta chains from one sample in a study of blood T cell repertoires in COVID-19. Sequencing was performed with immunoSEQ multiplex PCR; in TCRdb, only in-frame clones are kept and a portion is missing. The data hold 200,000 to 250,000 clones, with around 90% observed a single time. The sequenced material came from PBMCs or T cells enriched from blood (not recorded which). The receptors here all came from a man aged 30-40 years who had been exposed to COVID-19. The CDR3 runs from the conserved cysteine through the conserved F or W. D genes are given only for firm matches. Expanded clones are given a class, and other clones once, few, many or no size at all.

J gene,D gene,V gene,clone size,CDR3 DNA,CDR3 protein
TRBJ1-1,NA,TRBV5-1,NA,TGCGCCAGCAGCACCGACAGCCAGGGCGCTGAAGCTTTCTTT,CASSTDSQGAEAFF
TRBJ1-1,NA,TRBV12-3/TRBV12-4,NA,TGTGCCAGCAGCTTGGACATGAACACTGAAGCTTTCTTT,CASSLDMNTEAFF
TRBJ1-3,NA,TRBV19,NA,TGTGCCAGTACCTATTTTCGTGGCTCTGGAAACACCATATATTTT,CASTYFRGSGNTIYF
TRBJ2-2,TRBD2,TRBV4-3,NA,TGCGCCAGCAGCCAAGATCAATTGAGCGGGCGAGTTTGGGAGGGGACCGGGGAGCTGTTTTTT,CASSQDQLSGRVWEGTGELFF
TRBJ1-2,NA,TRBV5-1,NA,TGCGCCAGCAGCGAAACAGGGAACTATGGCTACACCTTC,CASSETGNYGYTF
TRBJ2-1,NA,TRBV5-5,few,TGTGCCAGCAGCTTCCCGACAGACACCTACAATGAGCAGTTCTTC,CASSFPTDTYNEQFF
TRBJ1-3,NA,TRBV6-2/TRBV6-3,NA,TGTGCCAGCAGTTACTGGTGGACTGGTAGCTCTGGAAACACCATATATTTT,CASSYWWTGSSGNTIYF
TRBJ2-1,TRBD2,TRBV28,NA,TGTGCCAGCAGTTGGAGACTAGCGGCGTACAATGAGCAGTTCTTC,CASSWRLAAYNEQFF
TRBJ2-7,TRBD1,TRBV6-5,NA,TGTGCCACCGGGACAGGGGGCTTCTACGAGCAGTACTTC,CATGTGGFYEQYF
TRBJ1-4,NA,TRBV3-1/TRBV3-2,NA,TGTGCCAGCAGCCAAGATTCTAGAGGGGAAAAACTGTTTTTT,CASSQDSRGEKLFF
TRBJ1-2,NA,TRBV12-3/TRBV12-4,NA,TGTGCCAGCAGTTTGGGCAGTCTATATGGCTACACCTTC,CASSLGSLYGYTF
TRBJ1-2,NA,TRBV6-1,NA,TGTGCCAGCAGTGAAGCGCAGGGTGGCTACACCTTC,CASSEAQGGYTF
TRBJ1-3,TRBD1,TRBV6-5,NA,TGTGCCAGCAGAACAGGGGCAGGAAACACCATATATTTT,CASRTGAGNTIYF
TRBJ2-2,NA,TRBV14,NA,TGTGCCAGCAGCCTGCGAACCGGGGAGCTGTTTTTT,CASSLRTGELFF
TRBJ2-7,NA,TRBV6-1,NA,TGTGCCAGCAGTGAAGCGCGGGGCCCGTGGTACTTC,CASSEARGPWYF
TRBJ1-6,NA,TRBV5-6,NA,TGTGCCAGCAGCGAGTGGGGGGATTCACCCCTCCACTTT,CASSEWGDSPLHF
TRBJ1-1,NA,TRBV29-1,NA,TGCAGCGTTGCCTGGACAGACACTGAAGCTTTCTTT,CSVAWTDTEAFF
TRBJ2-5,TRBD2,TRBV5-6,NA,TGTGCCAGCAGCTTGGTAGCGGGGTCCCAAGAGACCCAGTACTTC,CASSLVAGSQETQYF
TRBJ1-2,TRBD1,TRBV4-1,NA,TGCGCCAGCAGCCAGCCCAGCACAGGGGCTGGCTACACCTTC,CASSQPSTGAGYTF
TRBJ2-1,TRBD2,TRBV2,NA,TGTGCCAGCAGTGTATCGGGACTAGCGGCCTACAATGAGCAGTTCTTC,CASSVSGLAAYNEQFF
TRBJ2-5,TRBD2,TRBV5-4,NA,TGTGCCAGCAGCTTGGGCCCTCGGGGGGACCAAGAGACCCAGTACTTC,CASSLGPRGDQETQYF
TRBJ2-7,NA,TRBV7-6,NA,TGTGCCAGCAGCAAAACACACTACGAGCAGTACTTC,CASSKTHYEQYF
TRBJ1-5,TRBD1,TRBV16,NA,TGTGCCAGCAGCCAAGACAGGGGGTGGAATCAGCCCCAGCATTTT,CASSQDRGWNQPQHF
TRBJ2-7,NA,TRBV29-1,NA,TGCAGCGTTGAAGAACCAGGGGAGCAGTACTTC,CSVEEPGEQYF
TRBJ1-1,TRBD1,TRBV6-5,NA,TGTGCCAGCAGTCAAAACAGGGGGAACGCTGAAGCTTTCTTT,CASSQNRGNAEAFF
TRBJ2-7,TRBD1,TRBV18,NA,TGTGCCAGCTCATTACAGGGGAAACACGAGCAGTACTTC,CASSLQGKHEQYF
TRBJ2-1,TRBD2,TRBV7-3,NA,TGTGCCAGCAGCTTATATGGGGGAGGGGAGGTGCAGTTCTTC,CASSLYGGGEVQFF
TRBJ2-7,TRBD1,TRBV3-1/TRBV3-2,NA,TGTGCCAGCACCAGGGGGTTAGGCGAGCAGTACTTC,CASTRGLGEQYF
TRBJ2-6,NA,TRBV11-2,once,TGTGCCAGCAGCTTTTTCTTCCGGTCTGGGGCCAACGTCCTGACTTTC,CASSFFFRSGANVLTF
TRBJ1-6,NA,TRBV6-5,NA,TGTGCCAGCAAGGTTGGCCGCGGGGGATATTCACCCCTCCACTTT,CASKVGRGGYSPLHF
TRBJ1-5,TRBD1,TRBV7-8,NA,TGTGCCAGCAGCTTACTAGGGGGCTGGGATCAGCCCCAGCATTTT,CASSLLGGWDQPQHF
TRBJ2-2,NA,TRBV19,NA,TGTGCCAGTAGTATAGGTGCGGGAAACACCGGGGAGCTGTTTTTT,CASSIGAGNTGELFF
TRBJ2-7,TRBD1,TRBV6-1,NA,TGTGCCAGCAGTGAAACGGGACAGGGGATCTACGAGCAGTACTTC,CASSETGQGIYEQYF
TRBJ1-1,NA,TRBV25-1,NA,TGTGCCAGCAGTGAAGCGGGGCGACTGGGCACTGAAGCTTTCTTT,CASSEAGRLGTEAFF
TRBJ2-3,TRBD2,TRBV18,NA,TGTGCCAGCTCCCCACCCGGGGGGGAGGCGGCAGATACGCAGTATTTT,CASSPPGGEAADTQYF
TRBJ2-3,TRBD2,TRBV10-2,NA,TGCGCCAGCAGGGACCCTAGCGGGGTATCAGATACGCAGTATTTT,CASRDPSGVSDTQYF
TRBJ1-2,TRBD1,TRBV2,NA,TGTGCCAGCAGTGAACGACAGGGGGGCTATGGCTACACCTTC,CASSERQGGYGYTF
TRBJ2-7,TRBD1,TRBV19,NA,TGTGCCAGTAGTCCCCGGGACAGGGGGCTGAACGAGCAGTACTTC,CASSPRDRGLNEQYF
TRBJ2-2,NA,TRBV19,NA,TGTGCCAGTAGTGAAACCACAACCCATGGGGAGCTGTTTTTT,CASSETTTHGELFF
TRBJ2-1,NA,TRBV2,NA,TGTGCCAGCAAGGGGGGGGCCTACAATGAGCAGTTCTTC,CASKGGAYNEQFF
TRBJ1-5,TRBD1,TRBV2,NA,TGTGCCAGCAGGGTGAGCCCGGGACAGGGGTATCAGCCCCAGCATTTT,CASRVSPGQGYQPQHF
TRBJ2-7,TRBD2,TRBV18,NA,TGTGCCAGCTCACATGGGCGGGGGGAAAGCCGCTCCTACGAGCAGTACTTC,CASSHGRGESRSYEQYF